Here is one T cell receptor beta chain with its context. As yet, its antigen is unknown. The PCR employed 60 Vbeta primers together with 13 Jbeta primers. Clones were sequenced by immunoSEQ multiplex PCR, and TCRdb holds only the in-frame ones, with some missing. The data hold 150,000 to 200,000 clones, with roughly 84% observed a single time. These data belong to a study of cytomegalovirus exposure and HLA in healthy donors. Study information: Most genotyped donors, over 70% of around 370, had Caucasian-associated genetic ancestry.

V shed 5 bases and J 7 bases; nucleotides not matched to a gene: 6. The length of the CDR3 is 15 residues. CDR1 is SGHAT, CDR2 FQNNGV, per germline. Study-level points and caveats: Segments of the TCR beta V type were, in most cases, productive about 87% or about 30% of the time in an earlier analysis. Listed as cytomegalovirus-associated were 170 or so TCR beta chains.

The origin of this receptor is a man aged 18 to 30 in good health and CMV-seropositive. Sequences were obtained from PBMCs. The chain joins TRBV11-2 to TRBJ2-3; TRBD2 matches at 13 bases. The CDR3 DNA reads TGTGCCAGCAGCGTGGGACTAGCGGGGTTGAATACGCAGTATTTT. This translates into CASSVGLAGLNTQYF.